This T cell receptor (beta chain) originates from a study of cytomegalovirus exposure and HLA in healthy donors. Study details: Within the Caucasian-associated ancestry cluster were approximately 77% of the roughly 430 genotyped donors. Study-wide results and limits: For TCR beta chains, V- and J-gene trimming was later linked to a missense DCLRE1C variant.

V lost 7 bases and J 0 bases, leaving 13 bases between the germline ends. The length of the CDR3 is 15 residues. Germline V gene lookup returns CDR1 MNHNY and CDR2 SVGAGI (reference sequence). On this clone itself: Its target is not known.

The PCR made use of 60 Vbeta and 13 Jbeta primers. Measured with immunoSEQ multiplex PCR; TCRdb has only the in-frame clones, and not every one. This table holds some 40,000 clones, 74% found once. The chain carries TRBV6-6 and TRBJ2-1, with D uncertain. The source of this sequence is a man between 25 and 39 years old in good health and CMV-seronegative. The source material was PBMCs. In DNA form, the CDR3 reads TGTGCCAGCACCCGACGTCCGGGCTCCTACAATGAGCAGTTCTTC. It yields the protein CASTRRPGSYNEQFF.